This TCR beta chain comes out of a study of PD-1 blockade in mismatch repair-deficient tumors. As for the study in general: Enrolled about 2013-2017, patients had progressing, pretreated mismatch repair-deficient cancers of 12 types.

CDR1 and CDR2 from the germline V gene are LGHNT and FRNRAP. V lost 0 bases and J 0 bases, leaving 20 bases between the germline ends. This CDR3 has 19 amino acids. Overall study findings and caveats: Tumor-resident clones, often undetectable pretreatment in blood, expanded then contracted after pembrolizumab.

With respect to this clone: Its antigen is unknown.

Clones were read by immunoSEQ multiplex PCR, and TCRdb kept only the in-frame ones, dropping some. The table has about 110,000 clones, about three quarters seen once. The TCR-sequenced patients were a few responders to pembrolizumab. The clonotype comes from an adult with mismatch repair-deficient cancer. This chain links TRBV12-5 with TRBJ1-1; D not resolved. The sequences come from peripheral blood, collected about 60 weeks after starting pembrolizumab. CDR3 sequence reads: CASGLVIGRAVSMNTEAFF. The CDR3 DNA reads TGTGCTAGTGGTTTGGTAATCGGTCGGGCAGTTTCCATGAACACTGAAGCTTTCTTT.